This T cell receptor (beta chain) was documented in a study of OX40 agonist ivuxolimab in advanced cancers. Overall study context: Patients were treated with intravenous ivuxolimab, dosed at 0.01 to 10 mg/kg and infused every 2 weeks. Three partial responders included one hepatocellular carcinoma patient and two cutaneous melanoma patients.

Details on this clone: As yet, its antigen is unknown.

Libraries were prepared by immunoSEQ multiplex PCR; TCRdb keeps only in-frame clonotypes and omits some of them. Here the sample spans tens of thousands of clones, about 84% being singletons. The CDR3 has 15 amino acids. Germline V gene sequence: CDR1 SNHLY, CDR2 FYNNEI. V lost 5 bases and J 2 bases, leaving 13 bases between the germline ends. General study points: The 0.1-3.0 mg/kg partial responders had among the lowest clonal expansion.

The chain joins TRBV2 to TRBJ1-5; D might be TRBD1 (5 bases). This clonotype originated in an adult with an advanced solid tumor such as melanoma, head and neck, liver or kidney cancer. The specimen was CD4+ or CD8+ T cells sorted from blood, collected in a trial of the OX40 agonist ivuxolimab. The CDR3 sequence is CASSKGDPGNQPQHF. In DNA form, the CDR3 reads TGTGCCAGCAGTAAAGGGGACCCTGGCAATCAGCCCCAGCATTTT.